These 17 T cell receptor beta chains share one sample of origin, sequenced in a study of blood T cell repertoires in COVID-19. Sequencing was performed with immunoSEQ multiplex PCR; in TCRdb, only in-frame clones are kept and a portion is missing. The data hold around 270,000 clones, with approximately 85% observed a single time. The sequencing sample was made of PBMCs or T cells enriched from blood (not recorded which). Receptors originate from a woman aged 30 to 39 who had recovered from COVID-19.

The CDR3 sequence: CASSQPGTAHRLATNEKLFF. Written as DNA, the CDR3 is TGCGCCAGCAGTCAACCCGGGACTGCCCATCGCCTTGCAACTAATGAAAAACTGTTTTTT. The genes are TRBV23-1 and TRBJ1-4, with a weak D call TRBD1 (5 bases). TRBV23-1 is recorded as an ORF, its role being uncertain. V lost 2 bases to trimming and J lost 0 bases, with 22 bases between them. The length of the CDR3 is 20 residues.

This clone was counted at least ten times. The chain recombines TRBV6-4 with TRBJ1-1; the match to TRBD1 covers 7 bases. The CDR3 consists of 13 residues. Unmatched junction bases numbered 1, after V lost 2 bases and J lost 4 bases. The germline V gene has CDR1 MRHNA and CDR2 SNTAGT. The CDR3 bases are TGTGCCAGCAGTGACCGGGACAGCACTGAAGCTTTCTTT. Protein: CASSDRDSTEAFF.

This clone was detected only a few times. CDR3 bases: TGTGCCAGCAGCCAAGATAGGGACAGGCCGGGTCAGCCCCAGCATTTT. Its translation is CASSQDRDRPGQPQHF. The chain is built from TRBV4-2 and TRBJ1-5, with TRBD1 matching over 8 bases. V shed 0 bases and J 6 bases; nucleotides not matched to a gene: 7. Germline V gene sequence: CDR1 LGHNA, CDR2 YNFKEQ. CDR3 length: 16 residues.

The chain uses TRBV29-1 and TRBJ2-7; D is unclear. The CDR3 runs 13 residues. Germline values: CDR1 SQVTM, CDR2 ANQGSEA. V lost 6 bases to trimming and J lost 2 bases, with 14 bases between them. CDR3 sequence (DNA): TGCAGCGTCCGAAAAGAGAGTACCTACGAGCAGTACTTC. Its protein product is CSVRKESTYEQYF.

The rearrangement links TRBV3-1 (or the pseudogene TRBV3-2) to TRBJ2-1; no reliable D call. V shed 0 bases and J shed 6 bases, with 6 bases lying between them. Germline assignment: CDR1 LGHDT and CDR2 YNNKEL (reference sequence). The CDR3 covers 13 residues. CDR3 coding DNA: TGTGCCAGCAGCCAAGATAGTCGCAATGAGCAGTTCTTC. Protein sequence: CASSQDSRNEQFF.

CDR3 bases: TGTGCCAGCAGCCAAGAGTGGGAGACCCAGTACTTC. This sequence encodes CASSQEWETQYF. The rearrangement joins TRBV11-1 to TRBJ2-5, with D uncertain. This CDR3 contains 12 residues. The V end lost 5 bases, the J end lost 5 bases, and 9 bases lay between the germline ends. The germline CDR1 and CDR2 sequences are SGHAT and FQDESV (reference sequence).

The rearrangement links TRBV19 to TRBJ1-1; D is perhaps TRBD1 (5 bases). V was shortened by 3 bases and J by 4 bases, with 15 bases between the two germline ends. There are 15 residues in the CDR3. Looked up from germline, CDR1 is LNHDA and CDR2 is SQIVND (reference sequence). The CDR3 nucleotides are TGTGCCAGTAGTATGAACGTGGGGGGAGGCACTGAAGCTTTCTTT. This gives the protein CASSMNVGGGTEAFF.

The CDR3 loop reads CATRGSYNEQFF. The CDR3 DNA reads TGTGCCACACGGGGCTCCTACAATGAGCAGTTCTTC. The chain combines TRBV2 with TRBJ2-1; a weak D match, TRBD2 (5 bases). The CDR3 is 12 amino acids. Germline-derived CDR1 and CDR2 are SNHLY and FYNNEI. Trimming pared 10 bases from V and 0 bases from J, leaving 7 bases between.

The chain recombines TRBV6-5 with TRBJ1-3, with 10 bases fitting TRBD1. V shed 8 bases and J 0 bases; nucleotides not matched to a gene: 1. CDR3 size: 14 residues. Looked up from germline, CDR1 is MNHEY and CDR2 is SVGAGI. CDR3 coding DNA: TGTGCCAGCCGGACAGGGGGCTCTGGAAACACCATATATTTT. It codes for CASRTGGSGNTIYF.

This chain connects TRBV19 to TRBJ2-1, with TRBD2 matching 7 bases. This CDR3 contains 17 residues. The V gene's germline CDR1 is LNHDA and CDR2 SQIVND (reference sequence). V lost 3 bases, J lost 1 base, and 9 bases stayed unmatched. Here the CDR3 DNA reads TGTGCCAGTAGTATTGGACTCAGCGGGACTTCCTACAATGAGCAGTTCTTC. Its translation is CASSIGLSGTSYNEQFF.

The CDR3 DNA follows: TGTGCCAGCAGTTACTCGACTCGGCGGGTTAATTCCTACGAGCAGTACTTC. This codes for CASSYSTRRVNSYEQYF. This chain links TRBV6-2 or TRBV6-3 with TRBJ2-7; possible D gene TRBD2, 5 bases. The CDR3 is made up of 17 amino acids. From germline, CDR1 is MNHEY and CDR2 SVGEGT. V shed 0 bases and J shed 1 base, with 16 bases lying between them.

The chain couples TRBV9 to TRBJ2-7; D perhaps matches TRBD2 (8 bases). Trimming stripped 6 bases from V and 4 bases from J, with 20 bases between. The CDR3 totals 15 residues. CDR1 and CDR2 (germline): SGDLS, YYNGEE. The CDR3 coding sequence is TGTGCCAGCAACCGGGAGGGGACAGCCGATTACGAGCAGTACTTC. Its protein product is CASNREGTADYEQYF.

The chain carries TRBV27 and TRBJ1-1, with D maybe TRBD1 (5 bases). Trimming stripped 5 bases from V and 1 base from J, with 11 bases between. The germline V gene encodes CDR1 MNHEY and CDR2 SMNVEV (reference sequence). This CDR3 comprises 14 residues. The CDR3 region is CASSRGATNTEAFF. The CDR3, as DNA: TGTGCCAGCAGTCGCGGGGCCACGAACACTGAAGCTTTCTTT.

This rearrangement joins TRBV6-5 to TRBJ1-2; no definite D call. V lost 10 bases and J lost 8, with 11 bases in between. The CDR3 totals 10 residues. The germline CDR1 and CDR2 sequences are MNHEY and SVGAGI. The CDR3 DNA reads as TGTGCCACCCAGGCAGAAGGCTACACCTTC. As protein: CATQAEGYTF.

This chain joins TRBV6-5 and TRBJ1-5; possible D gene TRBD1, 6 bases. The CDR3 runs 14 residues. Looked up from germline, CDR1 is MNHEY and CDR2 is SVGAGI. V lost 2 bases, J lost 1 base, and 6 bases lay in between. The CDR3 DNA is TGTGCCAGCAGTTACCAGGGGAGCAATCAGCCCCAGCATTTT. Protein product: CASSYQGSNQPQHF.

This clone was recorded only once. CDR3 in amino acids: CASSPLAWTSSHNEQFF. The CDR3 DNA reads as TGTGCCAGCAGTCCCCTGGCGTGGACTAGCTCACACAATGAGCAGTTCTTC. V gene TRBV7-2 combines with J gene TRBJ2-1; 8 positions match TRBD2. Trimming removed 6 bases from V and 5 bases from J; junction bases left unmatched: 15. The CDR3 sequence is 17 residues long. Germline loops: CDR1 SGHTA, CDR2 FQGNSA.

V and J are TRBV6-1 and TRBJ2-1; no firm D call. Deletions cut 7 bases from V and 15 bases from J, with 19 bases between. There are 12 residues in the CDR3. Germline V gene data show CDR1 as MNHNS and CDR2 as SASEGT. This chain's CDR3 is CASNPRSGFLFF. Written as DNA, the CDR3 is TGTGCCAGCAACCCTAGGAGTGGGTTCTTGTTCTTC.